Listed below are T cell receptor beta chains from one sample, sequenced in a study of early T cells in non-severe SARS-CoV-2 infection. TCRdb independently ran MiXCR on the 5' RACE reads; one entry per CDR3 protein. Found here are 80,000 to 95,000 distinct CDR3 sequences, around a sixth of them singletons; the top ten hold approximately 5.1%. The material was whole blood, obtained at baseline. The receptors here all came from an adult who was a healthcare worker with PCR-confirmed SARS-CoV-2 infection or an uninfected control (not recorded which). CDR3s include the opening cysteine and the closing phenylalanine or tryptophan. The D gene is left open where the match is weak. Clone size is shown for a subset of rows, as once, few, many or a class of expanded clone.

>NA|NA|TRBJ2-7|TRBV7-2
TGTGCCAGCAGCTTAGGGGATTTCTTCTCCCCTAACGAGCAGTACTTC
CASSLGDFFSPNEQYF
>NA|NA|TRBJ2-3|TRBV24-1
TGTGCCACCAGTGAGGCCAATACGCAGTATTTT
CATSEANTQYF
>NA|NA|TRBJ2-7|TRBV7-2
TGTGCCAGCAGCCTATGGACGGCTGGGTCCTACGAGCAGTACTTC
CASSLWTAGSYEQYF
>many|NA|TRBJ1-1|TRBV9
TGTGCCAGCAGCCTGGGGAGCGGTGAAGCTTTCTTT
CASSLGSGEAFF
>few|TRBD2|TRBJ2-2|TRBV28
TGTGCCAGCAGTCGTATCCCGCGGGGGACCGGGGAGCTGTTTTTT
CASSRIPRGTGELFF
>few|NA|TRBJ2-3|TRBV12-3/TRBV12-4
TGTGCCAGCGACGAGTCGGCAGGGCCGACAGATACGCAGTATTTT
CASDESAGPTDTQYF
>NA|NA|TRBJ2-7|TRBV10-1
TGCACCAGCTTCCTAAGCGGGCCTAACGAGCAGTACTTC
CTSFLSGPNEQYF
>NA|NA|TRBJ2-7|TRBV5-1
TGCGCCAGCAGCTTGGGCCCTAAGAAAAAGTCCTACGAGCAGTACTTC
CASSLGPKKKSYEQYF
>NA|NA|TRBJ2-7|TRBV11-2
TGTGCCAGCAGCTTGGCGAATAACTACGAGCAGTACTTC
CASSLANNYEQYF
>NA|TRBD2|TRBJ2-7|TRBV7-8
TGTGCCAGCAGACTTAGCGGGTCCTCCTACGAGCAGTACTTC
CASRLSGSSYEQYF
>many|TRBD2|TRBJ2-7|TRBV7-6
TGTGCCAGCAGCTTAGCGTCTACAGCGGGAGAGCAGTACTTC
CASSLASTAGEQYF
>NA|NA|TRBJ2-3|TRBV5-1
TGCGCCAGCAGCTTTAACTCCCCCACAGATACGCAGTATTTT
CASSFNSPTDTQYF
>few|NA|TRBJ1-1|TRBV6-1
TGTGCCACCGGGGTTGTAGCAGAAGCGAACACTGAAGCTTTCTTT
CATGVVAEANTEAFF
>few|TRBD1|TRBJ2-7|TRBV5-1
TGCGCCAGCGAGGGACAGGGGAGAGGCGAGCAGTACTTC
CASEGQGRGEQYF
>many|NA|TRBJ2-1|TRBV5-8
TGTGCCAGCAGCTTGTACCAGGGGGGTAACAATGAGCAGTTCTTC
CASSLYQGGNNEQFF
>NA|NA|TRBJ2-5|TRBV27
TGTGCCAGCAGTTTTCGGGAAGGAGAGACCCAGTACTTC
CASSFREGETQYF
>few|NA|TRBJ1-1|TRBV12-3/TRBV12-4
TGTGCCAGCAGTTTCCGATCCGTACAGGGAGAGGCTGAAGCTTTCTTT
CASSFRSVQGEAEAFF
>NA|NA|TRBJ2-7|TRBV28
TGTGCCAGCAGTTTTGACGAGCAGTACTTC
CASSFDEQYF
>NA|NA|TRBJ2-1|TRBV21-1
TGTGCCAGCGACAGGACAGGGCTCCTCTTC
CASDRTGLLF
>NA|NA|TRBJ2-5|TRBV12-3/TRBV12-4
TGTGCCAGCAGTTTAGTTGGAAAGACCCAGTACTTC
CASSLVGKTQYF
>NA|NA|TRBJ1-3|TRBV7-8
TGTGCCAGCAGCTTATTCCGCAACACCATATATTTT
CASSLFRNTIYF
>NA|NA|TRBJ2-1|TRBV13
TGTGCCAGCAGCTCGAGACAACTAGCGTGGGGGGCCTTTGAGCAGTTCTTC
CASSSRQLAWGAFEQFF
>few|TRBD2|TRBJ2-5|TRBV11-2
TGTGCCAGCAGCTTAGAACGACTAGCGGGAGGAGAGACCCAGTACTTC
CASSLERLAGGETQYF
>few|TRBD1|TRBJ2-1|TRBV6-5
TGTGCCAGCAGTCAGGGGGTCGGGCAGTTCTTC
CASSQGVGQFF
>NA|NA|TRBJ2-5|TRBV10-3
TGTGCCATCAGGTCACTAGGCCCGGAGACCCAGTACTTC
CAIRSLGPETQYF
>NA|TRBD2|TRBJ2-2|TRBV7-6
TGTGCCAGCAGCCGCTTTAGCGGGTCGAACACCGGGGAGCTGTTTTTT
CASSRFSGSNTGELFF
>NA|NA|TRBJ2-3|TRBV28
TGTGCCAGCAGTTTTTCGGTGGTCACAGATACGCAGTATTTT
CASSFSVVTDTQYF
>few|NA|TRBJ2-2|TRBV6-6
TGTGCCAGCAGTGAGCAAGGGGGGGTGGAGCTGTTTTTT
CASSEQGGVELFF
>few|NA|TRBJ2-7|TRBV15
TGTGCCACCAGCAGAGATATGAGGCGCGGCTACGAGCAGTACTTC
CATSRDMRRGYEQYF
>NA|TRBD1|TRBJ2-7|TRBV28
TGTGCCAGCAGAATGACAGGGGGGACCTACGAGCAGTACTTC
CASRMTGGTYEQYF
>NA|NA|TRBJ2-7|TRBV3-1
TGTGCCAGCAGCCACCTCAAACAGGGCCTCAGCTCCTACGAGCAGTACTTC
CASSHLKQGLSSYEQYF
>many|NA|TRBJ1-6|TRBV20-1
TGCAGTGCTAGAGCGGCTGAGGGATCACCCCTCCACTTT
CSARAAEGSPLHF
>many|NA|TRBJ2-2|TRBV20-1
TGCAGTGCTAGCCCCCTCTACGGGAAGAGAAACGGGGAGCTGTTTTTT
CSASPLYGKRNGELFF
>many|NA|TRBJ2-3|TRBV24-1
TGTGCCACCAATGGGGGGGCGCGGGGGACAGATACGCAGTATTTT
CATNGGARGTDTQYF
>few|NA|TRBJ1-1|TRBV2
TGTGCCAGCAACGAGGCAGGGAGGGAAAACACTGAAGCTTTCTTT
CASNEAGRENTEAFF
>NA|NA|TRBJ1-4|TRBV12-3/TRBV12-4
TGTGCCAGCAGTGGCGAAAAACTGTTTTTT
CASSGEKLFF
>NA|NA|TRBJ2-3|TRBV6-8
TGTGCCAGCAGTACGGATCTCAGCACAGATACGCAGTATTTT
CASSTDLSTDTQYF
>many|NA|TRBJ2-3|TRBV5-1
TGCGCCAGCAGCGAAATGACTAGGGCCGCAGATACGCAGTATTTT
CASSEMTRAADTQYF
>once|TRBD1|TRBJ2-5|TRBV7-9
TGTGCCAGCAGCTCCGACAGGGGCGCGTCAGAGACCCAGTACTTC
CASSSDRGASETQYF
>few|NA|TRBJ2-3|TRBV10-1
TGCGCCAGCAGTCCCGGGACCGCAATCGCGCAGTATTTT
CASSPGTAIAQYF
>NA|TRBD2|TRBJ2-1|TRBV20-1
TGCAGTGCTACCCGGCTAGCGGGAGGGCCGATAGATGAGCAGTTCTTC
CSATRLAGGPIDEQFF
>NA|NA|TRBJ1-2|TRBV4-3
TGCGCCAGCAGCCAAGACCTTCTCGGAAGCTATGGCTACACCTTC
CASSQDLLGSYGYTF
>many|NA|TRBJ2-1|TRBV20-1
TGCAGTGCTACCGGGACCAACATACCCGATGAGCAGTTCTTC
CSATGTNIPDEQFF
>many|NA|TRBJ1-3|TRBV4-2
TGTGCCAGCAGCCCTGAGAGGCCAGACGGAAACACCATATATTTT
CASSPERPDGNTIYF